This T cell receptor beta chain was recorded in a study of cytomegalovirus exposure and HLA in healthy donors. PCR employed 60 Vbeta and 13 Jbeta primers. Using immunoSEQ multiplex PCR, the repertoire was profiled, and TCRdb retains in-frame clones only, with some absent. The table includes about 110,000 clones, around 84% detected once. This clone has only a few counts. The CDR3 extends over 14 amino acids. From germline, CDR1 is LGHNT and CDR2 FRNRAP. The V end lost 6 bases, the J end lost 1 base, and 11 bases lay between the germline ends. Source material: PBMCs. This chain uses TRBV12-5 with TRBJ2-3; D is possibly TRBD2 (6 bases). This sequence was found in a woman aged 30 to 39 in good health and CMV-seronegative. CDR3 in DNA: TGTGCTAGTGGCTGGACGGGAGGCACAGATACGCAGTATTTT. Its protein product is CASGWTGGTDTQYF.